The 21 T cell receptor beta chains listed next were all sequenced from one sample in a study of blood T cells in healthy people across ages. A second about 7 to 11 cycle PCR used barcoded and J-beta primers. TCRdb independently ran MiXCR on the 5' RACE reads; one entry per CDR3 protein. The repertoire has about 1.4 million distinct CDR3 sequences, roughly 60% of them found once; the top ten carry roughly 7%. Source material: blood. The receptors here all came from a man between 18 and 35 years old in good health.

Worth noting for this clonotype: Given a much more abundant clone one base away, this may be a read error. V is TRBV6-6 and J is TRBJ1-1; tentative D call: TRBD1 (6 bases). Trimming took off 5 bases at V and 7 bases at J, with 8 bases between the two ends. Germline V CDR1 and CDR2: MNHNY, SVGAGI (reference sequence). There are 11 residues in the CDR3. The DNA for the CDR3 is TGTGCCAGCAGTCGGGACATTGAAGCTTTCTTT. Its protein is CASSRDIEAFF.

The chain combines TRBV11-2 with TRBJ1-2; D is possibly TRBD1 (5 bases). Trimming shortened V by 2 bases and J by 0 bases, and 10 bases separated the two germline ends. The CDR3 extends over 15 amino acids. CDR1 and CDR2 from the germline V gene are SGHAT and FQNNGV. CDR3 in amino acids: CASSLMGVANYGYTF. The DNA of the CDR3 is TGTGCCAGCAGCTTAATGGGGGTAGCTAACTATGGCTACACCTTC.

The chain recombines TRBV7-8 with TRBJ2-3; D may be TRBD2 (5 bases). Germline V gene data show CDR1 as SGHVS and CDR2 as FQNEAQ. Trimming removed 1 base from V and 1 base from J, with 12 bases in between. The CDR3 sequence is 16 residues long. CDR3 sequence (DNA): TGTGCCAGCAGCTTAGTGAGCGGCCGGGGCACAGATACGCAGTATTTT. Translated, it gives CASSLVSGRGTDTQYF. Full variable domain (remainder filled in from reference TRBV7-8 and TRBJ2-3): GAGVSQSPRYKVAKRGQDVALRCDPISGHVSLFWYQQALGQGPEFLTYFQNEAQLDKSGLPSDRFFAERPEGSVSTLKIQRTQQEDSAVYLCASSLVSGRGTDTQYFGPGTRLTVL.

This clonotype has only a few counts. The CDR3 DNA reads as TGTGCCAGCAGTTTACGTGGGCTTCTCAACACTGAAGCTTTCTTT. Translating gives CASSLRGLLNTEAFF. The chain recombines TRBV12-3 or TRBV12-4 with TRBJ1-1; D unclear. This CDR3 contains 15 residues. The ends were cut back, 2 bases at V and 2 bases at J, with 12 bases in the middle.

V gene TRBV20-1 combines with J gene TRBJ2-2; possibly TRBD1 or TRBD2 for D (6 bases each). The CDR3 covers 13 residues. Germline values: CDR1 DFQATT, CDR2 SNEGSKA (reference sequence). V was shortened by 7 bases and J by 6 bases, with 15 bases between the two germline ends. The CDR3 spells CSGRGVNPGELFF. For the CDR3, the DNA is TGCAGTGGAAGGGGGGTTAATCCCGGGGAGCTGTTTTTT.

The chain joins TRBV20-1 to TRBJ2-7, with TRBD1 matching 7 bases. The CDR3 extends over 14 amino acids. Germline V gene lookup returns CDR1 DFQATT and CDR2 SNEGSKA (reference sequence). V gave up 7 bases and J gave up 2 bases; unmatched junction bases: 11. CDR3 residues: CSVHRGSEPYEQYF. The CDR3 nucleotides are TGCAGTGTTCACAGGGGATCGGAACCCTACGAGCAGTACTTC.

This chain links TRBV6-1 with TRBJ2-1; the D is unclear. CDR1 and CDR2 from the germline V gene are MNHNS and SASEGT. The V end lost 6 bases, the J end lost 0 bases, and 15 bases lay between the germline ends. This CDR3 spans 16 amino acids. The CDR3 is CASSQASQSSYNEQFF. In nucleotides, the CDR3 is TGTGCCAGCAGCCAGGCAAGCCAGAGCTCCTACAATGAGCAGTTCTTC.

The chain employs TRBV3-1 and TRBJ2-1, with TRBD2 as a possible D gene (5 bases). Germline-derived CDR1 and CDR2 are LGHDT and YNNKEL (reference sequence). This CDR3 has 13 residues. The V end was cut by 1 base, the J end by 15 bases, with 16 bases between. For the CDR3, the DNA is TGTGCCAGCAGCCAAGGAGGGTTAATATCGATGTTCTTC. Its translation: CASSQGGLISMFF.

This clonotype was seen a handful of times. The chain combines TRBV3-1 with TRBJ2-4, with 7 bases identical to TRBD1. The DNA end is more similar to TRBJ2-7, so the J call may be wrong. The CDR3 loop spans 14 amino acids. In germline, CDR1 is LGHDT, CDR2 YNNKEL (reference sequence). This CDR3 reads CASSHDREPYEQYF. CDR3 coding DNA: TGTGCCAGCAGCCACGACAGGGAACCCTACGAGCAGTACTTC.

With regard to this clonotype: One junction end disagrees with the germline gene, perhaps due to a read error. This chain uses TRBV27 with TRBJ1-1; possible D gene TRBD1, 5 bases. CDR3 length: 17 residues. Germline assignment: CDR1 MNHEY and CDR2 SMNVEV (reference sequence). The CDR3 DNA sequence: TGTGCCGGCAGTTTATATTCGGGGGAGACCCCGAACACTGAAGCTTTCTTT. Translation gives CAGSLYSGETPNTEAFF.

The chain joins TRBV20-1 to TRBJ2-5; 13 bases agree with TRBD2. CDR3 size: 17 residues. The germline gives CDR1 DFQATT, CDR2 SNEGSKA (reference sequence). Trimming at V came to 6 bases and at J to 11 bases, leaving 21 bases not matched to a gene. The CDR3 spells CSAHTLGTSGDYNEQYF. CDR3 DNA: TGCAGTGCGCATACCCTAGGGACTAGCGGGGACTACAATGAGCAGTACTTC.

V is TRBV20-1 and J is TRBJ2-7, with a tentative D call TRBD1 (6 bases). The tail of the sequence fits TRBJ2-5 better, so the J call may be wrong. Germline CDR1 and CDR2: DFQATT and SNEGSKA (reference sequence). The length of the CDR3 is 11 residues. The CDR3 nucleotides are TGCAGTGCTAATCAGGGGGAGACCCAGTACTTC. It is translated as CSANQGETQYF.

This CDR3 is CASNPPGTEYNEQFF. The DNA for the CDR3 is TGTGCCAGCAACCCACCCGGGACCGAATACAATGAGCAGTTCTTC. The rearrangement links TRBV2 to TRBJ2-1; D may be TRBD1 or TRBD2 (5 bases each). The CDR3 is made up of 15 amino acids. Germline V CDR1 and CDR2: SNHLY, FYNNEI. Between the trimmed V and J ends, which lost 7 bases and 4 bases, there was a span of 17 bases.

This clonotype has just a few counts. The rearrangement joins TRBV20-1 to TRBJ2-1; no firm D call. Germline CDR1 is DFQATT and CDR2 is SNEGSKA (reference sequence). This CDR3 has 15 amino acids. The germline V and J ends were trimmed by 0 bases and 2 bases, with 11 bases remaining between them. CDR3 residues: CSARDLTVTYNEQFF. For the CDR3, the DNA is TGCAGTGCTAGAGATCTAACGGTTACCTACAATGAGCAGTTCTTC.

CDR3 sequence (DNA): TGCAGCGCAGGGACAGGACCATCCCTTCCAGATACGCAGTATTTT. Protein: CSAGTGPSLPDTQYF. The chain combines TRBV29-1 with TRBJ2-3, with 8 bases that match TRBD1. After removal of 7 bases from V and 4 bases from J, the junction contained 13 bases not matched to a gene. The V gene's germline CDR1 is SQVTM and CDR2 ANQGSEA. The CDR3 is 15 residues long.

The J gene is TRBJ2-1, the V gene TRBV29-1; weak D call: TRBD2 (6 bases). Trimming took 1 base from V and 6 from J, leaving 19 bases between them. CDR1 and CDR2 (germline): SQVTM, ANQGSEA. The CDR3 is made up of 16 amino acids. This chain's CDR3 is CSVEGRPEGPGNEQFF. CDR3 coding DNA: TGCAGCGTTGAAGGAAGACCGGAGGGGCCCGGCAATGAGCAGTTCTTC.

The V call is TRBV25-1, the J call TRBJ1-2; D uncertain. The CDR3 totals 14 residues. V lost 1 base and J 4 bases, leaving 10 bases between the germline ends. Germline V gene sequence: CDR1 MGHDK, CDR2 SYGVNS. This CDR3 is CASSELQTSYGYTF. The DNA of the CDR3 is TGTGCCAGCAGTGAATTACAGACCAGCTATGGCTACACCTTC.

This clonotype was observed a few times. CDR3 sequence: CASPGVDTQYF. The CDR3 DNA is TGTGCCAGCCCTGGGGTGGATACGCAGTATTTT. The chain joins TRBV12-3 or TRBV12-4 to TRBJ2-3, with no clear D. CDR3 size: 11 residues. Trimming left V 8 bases short and J 6 bases short, with 9 bases between.

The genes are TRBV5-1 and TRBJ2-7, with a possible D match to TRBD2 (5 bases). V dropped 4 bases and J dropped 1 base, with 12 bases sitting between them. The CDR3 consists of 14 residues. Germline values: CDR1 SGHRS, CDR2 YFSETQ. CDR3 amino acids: CASSTGIGSYEQYF. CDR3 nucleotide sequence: TGCGCCAGCAGCACCGGGATAGGGTCCTACGAGCAGTACTTC.

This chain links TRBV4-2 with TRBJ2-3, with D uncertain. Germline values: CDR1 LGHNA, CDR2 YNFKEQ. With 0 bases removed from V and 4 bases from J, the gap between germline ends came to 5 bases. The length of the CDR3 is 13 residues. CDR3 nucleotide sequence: TGTGCCAGCAGCCAAGAAATCGCAGATACGCAGTATTTT. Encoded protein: CASSQEIADTQYF.

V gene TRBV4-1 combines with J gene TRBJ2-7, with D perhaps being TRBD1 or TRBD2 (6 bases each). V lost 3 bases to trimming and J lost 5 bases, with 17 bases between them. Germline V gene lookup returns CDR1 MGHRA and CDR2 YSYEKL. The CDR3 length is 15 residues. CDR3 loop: CASSHPPRGAHEQYF. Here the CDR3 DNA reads TGCGCCAGCAGCCATCCCCCGAGGGGGGCCCACGAGCAGTACTTC.